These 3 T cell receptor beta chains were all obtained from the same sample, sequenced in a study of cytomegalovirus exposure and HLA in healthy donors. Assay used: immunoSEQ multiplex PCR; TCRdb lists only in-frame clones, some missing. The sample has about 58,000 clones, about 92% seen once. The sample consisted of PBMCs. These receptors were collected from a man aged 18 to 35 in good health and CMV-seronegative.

The CDR3 coding sequence is TGTGCCAGCAGCTTACTCCCGGGACTAGCGGGACCCGGGGAGCTGTTTTTT. Its protein product is CASSLLPGLAGPGELFF. The chain combines TRBV5-4 with TRBJ2-2; 13 bases are shared with TRBD2. From germline, CDR1 is SGHNT and CDR2 YYREEE (reference sequence). CDR3 length equals 17 residues. Unmatched junction bases numbered 7, after V lost 2 bases and J lost 6 bases. The complete variable domain, with remaining parts taken from reference TRBV5-4 and TRBJ2-2, reads ETGVTQSPTHLIKTRGQQVTLRCSSQSGHNTVSWYQQALGQGPQFIFQYYREEENGRGNFPPRFSGLQFPNYSSELNVNALELDDSALYLCASSLLPGLAGPGELFFGEGSRLTVL.

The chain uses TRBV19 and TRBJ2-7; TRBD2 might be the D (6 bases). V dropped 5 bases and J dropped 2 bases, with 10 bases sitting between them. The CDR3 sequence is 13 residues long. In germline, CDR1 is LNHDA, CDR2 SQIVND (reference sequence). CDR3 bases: TGTGCCAGTAGTTCGGGACTGACCTACGAGCAGTACTTC. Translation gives CASSSGLTYEQYF. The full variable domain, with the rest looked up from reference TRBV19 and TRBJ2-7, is DGGITQSPKYLFRKEGQNVTLSCEQNLNHDAMYWYRQDPGQGLRLIYYSQIVNDFQKGDIAEGYSVSREKKESFPLTVTSAQKNPTAFYLCASSSGLTYEQYFGPGTRLTVT.

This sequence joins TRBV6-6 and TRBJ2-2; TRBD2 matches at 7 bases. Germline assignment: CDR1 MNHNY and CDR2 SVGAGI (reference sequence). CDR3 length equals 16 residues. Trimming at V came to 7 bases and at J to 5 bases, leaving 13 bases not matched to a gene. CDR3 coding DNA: TGTGCCAGCAACCAACGGGGAGGGCTAGAGACCGGGGAGCTGTTTTTT. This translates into CASNQRGGLETGELFF.